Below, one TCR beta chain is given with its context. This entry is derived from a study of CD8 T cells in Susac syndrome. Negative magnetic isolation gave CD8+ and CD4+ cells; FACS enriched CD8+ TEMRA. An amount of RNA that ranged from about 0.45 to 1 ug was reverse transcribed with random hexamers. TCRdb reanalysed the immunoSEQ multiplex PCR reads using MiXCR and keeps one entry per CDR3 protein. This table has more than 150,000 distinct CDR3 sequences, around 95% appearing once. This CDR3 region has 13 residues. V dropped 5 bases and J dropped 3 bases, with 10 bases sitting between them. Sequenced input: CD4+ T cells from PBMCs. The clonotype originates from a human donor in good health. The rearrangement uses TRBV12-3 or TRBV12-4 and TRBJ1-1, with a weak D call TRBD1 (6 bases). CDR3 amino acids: CASSTGIYTEAFF. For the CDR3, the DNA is TGTGCCAGCAGTACAGGGATCTACACTGAAGCTTTCTTT.